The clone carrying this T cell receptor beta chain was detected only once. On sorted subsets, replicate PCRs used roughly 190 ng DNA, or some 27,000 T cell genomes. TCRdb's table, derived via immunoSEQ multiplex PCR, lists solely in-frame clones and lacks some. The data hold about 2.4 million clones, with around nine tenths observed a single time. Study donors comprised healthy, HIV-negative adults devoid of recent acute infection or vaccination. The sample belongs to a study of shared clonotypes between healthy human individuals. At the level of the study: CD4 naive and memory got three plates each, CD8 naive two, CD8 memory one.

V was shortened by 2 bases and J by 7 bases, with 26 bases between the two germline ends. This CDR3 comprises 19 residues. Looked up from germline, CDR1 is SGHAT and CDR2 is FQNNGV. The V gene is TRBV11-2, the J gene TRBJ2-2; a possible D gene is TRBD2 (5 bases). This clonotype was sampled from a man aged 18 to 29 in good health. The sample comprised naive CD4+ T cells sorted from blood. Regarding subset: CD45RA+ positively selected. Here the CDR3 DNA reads TGTGCCAGCAGCTTACCACGTTCCAGATGGAGTTCTGAGGGCGGGGAGCTGTTTTTT. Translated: CASSLPRSRWSSEGGELFF.